This is a list of T cell receptor beta chains from one sample in a study of sequential checkpoint blockade in melanoma. This table comes from immunoSEQ multiplex PCR, and its TCRdb copy is limited to in-frame clones, with some not included. The sample shows about 12,000 clones, around 20% of them seen only once. The source was tumor tissue (inferred from file names), collected from a patient given nivolumab and ipilimumab in sequence. These receptors all stem from a human donor with melanoma. The CDR3 runs from the conserved cysteine through the conserved F or W. Where a row states a size, it is once, few, many or the class of an expanded clone; other rows omit it.

clone size | J gene | V gene | CDR3 protein
NA | TRBJ2-3 | TRBV12-5 | CASGPRREGTQYF
NA | TRBJ2-7 | TRBV30 | CAWSVPGGYEQYF
many | TRBJ2-1 | TRBV11-3 | CASSPTNYQDEQFF
few | TRBJ1-2 | TRBV6-8 | CASSYSIQGAGGYTF
NA | TRBJ2-5 | TRBV9 | CASSLSGGDQETQYF
NA | TRBJ2-7 | TRBV6-8 | CASSRPGTGIDEQYF
medium-sized | TRBJ1-6 | TRBV11-3 | CASTPGVRDNSPLHF
NA | TRBJ1-2 | TRBV28 | CASDTTGYYGYTF
NA | TRBJ1-5 | TRBV19 | CASTLGATVNQPQHF
few | TRBJ2-2 | TRBV14 | CASSLQEVGELFF
NA | TRBJ1-1 | TRBV9 | CASRSEGGTEAFF
NA | TRBJ1-1 | TRBV27 | CASKDDKNTEAFF
few | TRBJ1-1 | TRBV18 | CASSPQGAVTEAFF
many | TRBJ1-2 | TRBV9 | CASSVGRDYGYTF
NA | TRBJ2-3 | TRBV19 | CASSTPGTPRIDTQYF
NA | TRBJ1-2 | TRBV18 | CASSPTGGLSSYGYTF